What follows are 10 T cell receptor beta chains derived from one specimen sequenced in a study of T cells after yellow fever vaccination. TCRdb fed the 5' RACE reads into MiXCR, producing one record per CDR3 protein. The repertoire has some 160,000 distinct CDR3 sequences, under 7.5% of them found once; the top ten carry roughly 2.5%. The sequences come from CD4+ T cells sorted from PBMCs, collected 5 days after the first yellow fever vaccination. These receptors all come from a young man who received the YFV17D yellow fever vaccine.

This clonotype was seen only a few times. This rearrangement joins TRBV20-1 to TRBJ2-5; a possible D gene is TRBD2 (5 bases). V lost 3 bases to trimming and J lost 3 bases, with 11 bases between them. Looked up from germline, CDR1 is DFQATT and CDR2 is SNEGSKA (reference sequence). The CDR3 is 13 residues long. Here the CDR3 reads CSARGELKETQYF. The CDR3 region has the DNA TGCAGTGCTAGGGGAGAGCTTAAAGAGACCCAGTACTTC.

This clonotype was counted many times. The CDR3 loop is CATSRDQGGLDEQYV. DNA of the CDR3: TGTGCCACCAGCAGAGATCAGGGGGGATTAGACGAGCAGTACGTC. The rearrangement links TRBV15 to TRBJ2-7; maybe TRBD1 (7 bases). From germline, CDR1 is LNHNV and CDR2 YYDKDF (reference sequence). The length of the CDR3 is 15 residues. Trimming stripped 0 bases from V and 5 bases from J, with 14 bases between.

This clonotype was detected only a few times. The chain couples TRBV29-1 to TRBJ1-1; D is perhaps TRBD1 (6 bases). Deletions cut 7 bases from V and 0 bases from J, with 12 bases between. Germline-derived CDR1 and CDR2 are SQVTM and ANQGSEA. This CDR3 is built from 13 residues. The CDR3, as DNA: TGCAGCGCCACACAGGGTTTGAACACTGAAGCTTTCTTT. Translation gives CSATQGLNTEAFF. The full variable domain, completed using reference TRBV29-1 and TRBJ1-1, is SAVISQKPSRDICQRGTSLTIQCQVDSQVTMMFWYRQQPGQSLTLIATANQGSEATYESGFVIDKFPISRPNLTFSTLTVSNMSPEDSSIYLCSATQGLNTEAFFGQGTRLTVV.

J is TRBJ2-2 and V is TRBV9; no firm D call. The CDR3 sequence is 12 residues long. Germline V gene data show CDR1 as SGDLS and CDR2 as YYNGEE. The V gene lost 3 bases and the J gene lost 5 bases, with 5 bases spanning the gap. For the CDR3, the DNA is TGTGCCAGCAGCGCCCTAACCGGGGAGCTGTTTTTT. Its translation: CASSALTGELFF.

This clonotype was observed a few times. V is TRBV7-9 and J is TRBJ1-2, with a weak D call TRBD1 (5 bases). Germline CDR1 and CDR2: SEHNR and FQNEAQ (reference sequence). V dropped 1 base and J dropped 4 bases, with 16 bases sitting between them. The CDR3 sequence is 16 residues long. The CDR3: CASSLEVRVPAYGYTF. Here the CDR3 DNA reads TGTGCCAGCAGCTTAGAGGTCAGGGTACCCGCCTATGGCTACACCTTC.

J is TRBJ2-5 and V is TRBV6-5; D gene unclear. Germline values: CDR1 MNHEY, CDR2 SVGAGI. The CDR3 contains 14 residues. Trimming took off 7 bases at V and 5 bases at J, with 17 bases between the two ends. This CDR3 reads CASITLPNGETQYF. As DNA, the CDR3 is TGTGCCAGCATTACTCTTCCCAACGGGGAGACCCAGTACTTC.

This clonotype was seen only a few times. V and J are TRBV11-1 and TRBJ1-6; 9 bases match TRBD1. The CDR3 extends over 15 amino acids. The germline V gene encodes CDR1 SGHAT and CDR2 FQDESV (reference sequence). V lost 5 bases to trimming and J lost 9 bases; unmatched junction nucleotides: 8. The CDR3 DNA sequence: TGTGCCAGCAGCCCAGCCCCGACAGGGGGTTCACCCCTCCACTTT. Amino acid sequence: CASSPAPTGGSPLHF.

In this sample, this clonotype turned up many times. The rearrangement links TRBV7-8 to TRBJ2-1; no reliable D call. This CDR3 has 12 amino acids. Trimming shortened V by 1 base and J by 10 bases, and 8 bases separated the two germline ends. The germline V gene has CDR1 SGHVS and CDR2 FQNEAQ. CDR3 nucleotide sequence: TGTGCCAGCAGCTTAGGGGATCCCGAGCAGTTCTTC. Amino acids: CASSLGDPEQFF.

This clonotype occurred many times. This CDR3 reads CASSYSGHPNEKLFF. CDR3 DNA: TGTGCCAGCAGTTACTCAGGACACCCTAATGAAAAACTGTTTTTT. V gene TRBV6-5 combines with J gene TRBJ1-4; a possible D gene is TRBD1 (5 bases). This CDR3 has 15 amino acids. The V gene lost 0 bases and the J gene lost 3 bases, with 8 bases spanning the gap. Germline V CDR1 and CDR2: MNHEY, SVGAGI.

The genes are TRBV7-2 and TRBJ1-4; D might be TRBD1 (6 bases). The CDR3 extends over 15 amino acids. Trimming removed 2 bases from V and 5 bases from J, with 12 bases in between. Germline V lookup: CDR1 SGHTA, CDR2 FQGNSA. In DNA, the CDR3 is TGTGCCAGCAGCTTACTCGTTCAGGGGAATGAAAAACTGTTTTTT. This translates into CASSLLVQGNEKLFF.